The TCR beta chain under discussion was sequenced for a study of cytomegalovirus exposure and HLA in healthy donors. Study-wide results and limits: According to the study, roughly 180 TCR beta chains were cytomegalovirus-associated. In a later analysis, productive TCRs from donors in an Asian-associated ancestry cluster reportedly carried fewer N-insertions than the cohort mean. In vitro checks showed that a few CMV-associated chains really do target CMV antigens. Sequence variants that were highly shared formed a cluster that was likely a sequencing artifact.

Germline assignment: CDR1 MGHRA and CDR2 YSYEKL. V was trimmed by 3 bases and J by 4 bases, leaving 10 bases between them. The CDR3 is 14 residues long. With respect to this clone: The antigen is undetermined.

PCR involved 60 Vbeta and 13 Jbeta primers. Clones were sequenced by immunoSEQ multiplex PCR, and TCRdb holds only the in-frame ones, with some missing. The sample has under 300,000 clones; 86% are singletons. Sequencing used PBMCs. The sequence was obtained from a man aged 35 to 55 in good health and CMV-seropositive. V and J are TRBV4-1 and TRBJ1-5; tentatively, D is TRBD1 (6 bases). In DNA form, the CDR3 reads TGCGCCAGCAGCCACACAGGGAGAAATCAGCCCCAGCATTTT. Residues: CASSHTGRNQPQHF.